These 20 T cell receptor beta chains were all obtained from the same sample, sequenced in a study of cytomegalovirus exposure and HLA in healthy donors. 13 Jbeta primers and 60 Vbeta primers were used for the PCR. The data were produced by immunoSEQ multiplex PCR, yet TCRdb's version contains in-frame clones alone and is incomplete. This table holds about 300,000 clones, 75% to 90% found once. The sequencing sample was made of PBMCs. The receptors shown here come from a man aged 40-49 years in good health and CMV-seropositive.

In this sample, this clone turned up a few times. V gene TRBV11-2 combines with J gene TRBJ2-7, with D perhaps TRBD2 (7 bases). V lost 0 bases, J lost 5 bases, and 14 bases lay in between. This CDR3 has 15 residues. Germline CDR1 is SGHAT and CDR2 is FQNNGV. CDR3 DNA sequence: TGTGCCAGCAGCTTAGATGGCGGGGGCTGGGACGAGCAGTACTTC. Translation gives CASSLDGGGWDEQYF.

The CDR3 loop reads CATSGGYEQYF. The CDR3 nucleotides read TGTGCCACTTCCGGGGGCTACGAGCAGTACTTC. The rearrangement joins TRBV27 to TRBJ2-7, with a tentative D call TRBD2 (6 bases). The CDR3 sequence is 11 residues long. V was shortened by 10 bases and J by 3 bases, with 10 bases between the two germline ends. From germline, CDR1 is MNHEY and CDR2 SMNVEV (reference sequence).

A single count supports this clone. V is TRBV13 and J is TRBJ2-7, with D hard to call. In germline, CDR1 is PRHDT, CDR2 FYEKMQ (reference sequence). Trimming cost V 2 bases and J 5 bases, with 16 bases left between them. This CDR3 is 15 amino acids long. The CDR3 reads CASSLRNLALHEQYF. The DNA for the CDR3 is TGTGCCAGCAGCTTAAGAAACCTGGCTCTCCACGAGCAGTACTTC.

V usage is TRBV11-1 and J usage is TRBJ1-5; D possibly corresponds to TRBD1 (6 bases). Germline V CDR1 and CDR2: SGHAT, FQDESV (reference sequence). The CDR3 spans 14 residues. The germline V and J ends were trimmed by 3 bases and 4 bases, with 10 bases remaining between them. In DNA, the CDR3 is TGTGCCAGCAGCTTGGCAGGGGTTAATCAGCCCCAGCATTTT. It translates to CASSLAGVNQPQHF.

This clone was seen only once. The rearrangement uses TRBV5-6 and TRBJ2-7; 8 nucleotides agree with TRBD1. After removal of 1 base from V and 0 bases from J, the junction contained 3 bases not matched to a gene. This CDR3 has 15 amino acids. Per germline, CDR1 SGHDT and CDR2 YYEEEE. The CDR3 DNA is TGTGCCAGCAGCTTGAGGACAGGGCCCTCCTACGAGCAGTACTTC. Its translation is CASSLRTGPSYEQYF.

Comment on this clone: Additional DNA sequences in this sample encode the identical CDR3. V usage is TRBV6-1 and J usage is TRBJ2-7, with unresolved D. With 0 bases removed from V and 2 bases from J, the gap between germline ends came to 8 bases. The CDR3 consists of 14 residues. Germline values: CDR1 MNHNS, CDR2 SASEGT. The DNA of the CDR3 is TGTGCCAGCAGTGAAGCAGGAGAAACCTACGAGCAGTACTTC. Translated, it gives CASSEAGETYEQYF.

The V call is TRBV19, the J call TRBJ1-1; tentative D call: TRBD1 (6 bases). Germline V gives CDR1 LNHDA, CDR2 SQIVND (reference sequence). Trimming stripped 1 base from V and 4 bases from J, with 19 bases between. This CDR3 contains 17 residues. The DNA for the CDR3 is TGTGCCAGTAGTATAGTGGGCGAGAGGGGGTTGGGCACTGAAGCTTTCTTT. Amino acid sequence: CASSIVGERGLGTEAFF.

The chain combines TRBV5-4 with TRBJ2-7; 14 nucleotides line up with TRBD2. There are 16 residues in the CDR3. Germline V CDR1 and CDR2: SGHNT, YYREEE (reference sequence). Trimming cost V 3 bases and J 0 bases; bases outside gene matches: 2. CDR3 DNA: TGTGCCAGCAGCTGGGGGACTAGCGGGAGCTCCTACGAGCAGTACTTC. Translated: CASSWGTSGSSYEQYF.

This clone was counted once. V is TRBV6-1 and J is TRBJ2-1, with TRBD1 matching over 10 bases. Trimming took 6 bases from V and 10 from J; bases not matched to a gene: 12. Germline V CDR1 and CDR2: MNHNS, SASEGT. The CDR3 is made up of 15 amino acids. The CDR3 bases are TGTGCCAGCAGGCCGACGGACAGGGGGACGAAGGAGCAGTTCTTC. Translation: CASRPTDRGTKEQFF.

This chain uses TRBV11-3 with TRBJ2-1; 10 nucleotides match TRBD2. V gave up 5 bases and J gave up 9 bases; unmatched junction bases: 13. This CDR3 has 16 amino acids. Per germline, CDR1 SGHNT and CDR2 YENEEA. The CDR3 is CASSGHKAGGGAEQFF. CDR3 coding DNA: TGTGCCAGCAGCGGACACAAAGCGGGAGGGGGTGCTGAGCAGTTCTTC.

This sequence joins TRBV2 and TRBJ1-1; 7 bases match TRBD1. The CDR3 is 18 amino acids. CDR1 SNHLY and CDR2 FYNNEI come from the germline V gene. V gave up 0 bases and J gave up 0 bases; unmatched junction bases: 10. The CDR3 DNA reads TGTGCCAGCAGTGAAGCCTCACACCAGACAGGGTTGAACACTGAAGCTTTCTTT. Translating it yields CASSEASHQTGLNTEAFF.

The chain links TRBV5-8 to TRBJ1-1; 8 bases are a match to TRBD1. The germline gives CDR1 SGHTS, CDR2 YDEGEE. With V trimmed by 4 bases and J by 5 bases, 7 bases remained unmatched. The CDR3 length is 14 residues. CDR3 loop: CASSRLDRETEAFF. The CDR3 DNA sequence: TGTGCCAGCAGCCGATTGGACAGGGAAACTGAAGCTTTCTTT.

The J gene is TRBJ2-1, the V gene TRBV29-1; D is undetermined. Germline V gene data show CDR1 as SQVTM and CDR2 as ANQGSEA. Trimming pared 3 bases from V and 5 bases from J, leaving 8 bases between. The CDR3 consists of 12 residues. The chain's CDR3 is CSVDPLDNEQFF. The CDR3 DNA reads as TGCAGCGTTGACCCACTCGACAATGAGCAGTTCTTC.

The rearrangement links TRBV14 to TRBJ2-5, with D tentatively TRBD2 (6 bases). The CDR3 has 16 residues. Trimming removed 1 base from V and 6 bases from J, with 18 bases in between. Germline CDR1 SGHDN, CDR2 FVKESK. CDR3 coding DNA: TGTGCCAGCAGCCAAGGTATCAGACTAGGGGAGCAGACCCAGTACTTC. It yields the protein CASSQGIRLGEQTQYF.

The gene calls are TRBV6-5 and TRBJ2-2, with 9 bases that match TRBD1. Germline trimming cut 5 bases from V and 4 bases from J; bases unmatched to any gene: 2. The length of the CDR3 is 14 residues. Looked up from germline, CDR1 is MNHEY and CDR2 is SVGAGI. In nucleotides, the CDR3 is TGTGCCAGCAGTGAGACAGGGGGCACCGGGGAGCTGTTTTTT. This encodes CASSETGGTGELFF.

The CDR3 DNA follows: TGTGCCAGCGCCGGGACAGGCAAAAAACCCTACGAGCAGTACTTC. Translation gives CASAGTGKKPYEQYF. V and J are TRBV2 and TRBJ2-7; 8 positions match TRBD1. V dropped 8 bases and J dropped 2; count of bases not matched to a gene: 11. The CDR3 runs 15 residues. CDR1 SNHLY and CDR2 FYNNEI come from the germline V gene.

The chain combines TRBV2 with TRBJ2-2; D is perhaps TRBD1 (6 bases). CDR3 length equals 17 residues. V was trimmed by 9 bases and J by 5 bases, leaving 25 bases between them. From germline, CDR1 is SNHLY and CDR2 FYNNEI. CDR3 region: CASSLPSTGERTGELFF. CDR3 in DNA: TGTGCCAGTTCTTTACCGTCGACAGGAGAAAGGACCGGGGAGCTGTTTTTT.

As regards this clone: At one end the junction does not follow the germline gene, possibly because of a read error. The chain uses TRBV7-7 and TRBJ2-2, with 10 nucleotides matching TRBD1. CDR3 length: 15 amino acids. The germline V gene encodes CDR1 SSHAT and CDR2 FNYEAQ (reference sequence). The CDR3 DNA follows: TGTGCTAGCAGCTTAGGACAGGGGGTCACCGGGGAGCTGTTTTTT. Translated, it gives CASSLGQGVTGELFF.

This chain connects TRBV7-9 to TRBJ1-6; 9 bases line up with TRBD1. J gave up 10 bases and V 5 bases, and 9 bases lay outside the gene matches. The CDR3 sequence is 15 residues long. Germline CDR1 and CDR2: SEHNR and FQNEAQ (reference sequence). The CDR3: CASSGTGTGRSPLHF. Here the CDR3 DNA reads TGTGCCAGCAGCGGAACCGGGACAGGGAGGTCACCCCTCCACTTT.

The V call is TRBV5-1, the J call TRBJ2-7, with 10 bases that match TRBD2. The germline V gene encodes CDR1 SGHRS and CDR2 YFSETQ. The CDR3 sequence is 16 residues long. J was trimmed by 1 base and V by 0 bases; bases with no gene match: 4. The DNA of the CDR3 is TGCGCCAGCAGCTTGGGGCAACTAGCGGGATCCTACGAGCAGTACTTC. Its protein is CASSLGQLAGSYEQYF.